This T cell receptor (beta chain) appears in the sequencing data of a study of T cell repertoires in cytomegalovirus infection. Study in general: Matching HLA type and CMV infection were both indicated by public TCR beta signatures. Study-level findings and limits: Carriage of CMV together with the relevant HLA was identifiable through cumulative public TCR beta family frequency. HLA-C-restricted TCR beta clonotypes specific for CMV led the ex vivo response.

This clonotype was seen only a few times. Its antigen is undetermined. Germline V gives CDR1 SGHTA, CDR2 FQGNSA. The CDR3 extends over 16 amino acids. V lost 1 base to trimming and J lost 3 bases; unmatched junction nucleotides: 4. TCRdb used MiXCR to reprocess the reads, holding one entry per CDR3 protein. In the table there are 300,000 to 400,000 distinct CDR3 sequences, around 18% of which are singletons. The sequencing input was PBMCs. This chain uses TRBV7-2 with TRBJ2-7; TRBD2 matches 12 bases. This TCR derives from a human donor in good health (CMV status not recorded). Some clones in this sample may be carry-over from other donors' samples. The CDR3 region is CASSLDLAGGGYEQYF. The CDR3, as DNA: TGTGCCAGCAGCTTAGACCTAGCGGGAGGGGGCTACGAGCAGTACTTC.